This TCR beta chain was recovered during a study of T cells in Graves' hyperthyroidism and ophthalmopathy. Whole-study context: At initial diagnosis, before any treatment had begun, peripheral blood was obtained.

This clonotype has at least ten counts. Trimming stripped 1 base from V and 4 bases from J, with 8 bases between. Germline lookup yields CDR1 LGHDT and CDR2 YNNKEL (reference sequence). This CDR3 spans 15 amino acids. Amplified TCR beta CDR3 regions derived from RNA transcripts. The HTBI primer set was used in a first-round RT-PCR of the TCR CDR3. TCRdb passed the multiplex PCR reads through MiXCR, listing each CDR3 protein once. Among around 340,000 distinct CDR3 sequences listed, roughly a sixth were seen once. Reasons for excluding patients were uncontrolled infection, other autoimmune disease, pregnancy or lactation.

The receptor's source is a woman in her 30s with Graves' hyperthyroidism that later progressed to Graves' ophthalmopathy. This chain connects TRBV3-1 to TRBJ1-6; a possible D gene is TRBD1 (5 bases). Material: blood. CDR3 sequence (DNA): TGTGCCAGCAGCCAAGGTGGGGGGTATAATTCACCCCTCCACTTT. As protein: CASSQGGGYNSPLHF. The full variable domain, in which reference TRBV3-1 and TRBJ1-6 provide the parts outside the CDR3, is DTAVSQTPKYLVTQMGNDKSIKCEQNLGHDTMYWYKQDSKKFLKIMFSYNNKELIINETVPNRFSPKSPDKAHLNLHINSLELGDSAVYFCASSQGGGYNSPLHFGNGTRLTVT.